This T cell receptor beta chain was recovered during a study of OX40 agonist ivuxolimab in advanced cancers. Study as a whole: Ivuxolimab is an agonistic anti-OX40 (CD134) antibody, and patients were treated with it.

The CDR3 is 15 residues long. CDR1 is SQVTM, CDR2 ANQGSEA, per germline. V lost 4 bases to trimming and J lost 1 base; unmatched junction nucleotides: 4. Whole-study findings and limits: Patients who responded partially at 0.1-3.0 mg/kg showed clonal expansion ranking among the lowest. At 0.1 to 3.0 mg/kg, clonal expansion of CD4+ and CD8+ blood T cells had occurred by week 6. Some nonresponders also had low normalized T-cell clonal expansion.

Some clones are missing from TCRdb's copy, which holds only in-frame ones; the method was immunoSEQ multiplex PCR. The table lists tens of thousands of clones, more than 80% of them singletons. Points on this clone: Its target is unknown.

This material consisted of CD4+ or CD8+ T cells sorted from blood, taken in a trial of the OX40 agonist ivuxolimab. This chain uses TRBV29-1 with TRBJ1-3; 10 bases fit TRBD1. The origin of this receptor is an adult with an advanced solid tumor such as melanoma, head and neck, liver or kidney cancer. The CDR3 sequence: CSVGGTGASGNTIYF. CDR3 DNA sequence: TGCAGCGTTGGGGGGACAGGGGCTTCTGGAAACACCATATATTTT.